The T cell receptor (beta chain) under discussion was sequenced for a study of blood T cell repertoires in COVID-19. At the level of the study: T cells, B-cell-depleted T cells, or PBMCs provided the cDNA or gDNA that served as material.

The germline CDR1 and CDR2 sequences are SEHNR and FQNEAQ (reference sequence). The V and J ends lost 3 bases and 4 bases, in that order; junction bases with no gene match: 8. This CDR3 comprises 15 residues. In the source study's methods: How many nucleated cells were present was estimated from reference gene primer amplification. Sequenced by immunoSEQ multiplex PCR; TCRdb stores in-frame clones only, minus some. The V and J calls and clone size are taken from that table; D and trimming were inferred from the DNA. In the table there are 250,000 to 300,000 clones, roughly 90% of which are singletons.

This sequence originates from a woman under 40 with COVID-19, enrolled during active disease. The V and J genes are TRBV7-9 and TRBJ1-2; 7 nucleotides line up with TRBD1. The sequenced sample consisted of peripheral blood. CDR3 residues: CASSFQGELLYGYTF. CDR3 bases: TGTGCCAGCAGCTTCCAGGGGGAGCTCCTCTATGGCTACACCTTC.